This T cell receptor (beta chain) stems from a study of neoadjuvant anti-PD-1 for oral cavity cancer. This clone came up a few times. Germline V lookup: CDR1 ENHRY, CDR2 SYGVKD. The V and J ends lost 3 bases and 7 bases respectively, with 21 bases between them. This CDR3 comprises 16 residues. Profiling relied on immunoSEQ multiplex PCR, and the TCRdb table lists in-frame clones only, not all of them. Here the sample spans approximately 9,600 clones, roughly 62% being singletons. Time point of the sample: after neoadjuvant nivolumab, at surgical resection. These oral cavity squamous cell carcinomas were HPV-negative and locally advanced.

V is TRBV10-3 and J is TRBJ1-2; D might be TRBD1 (5 bases). The clonotype originates from a person aged 40-85 years with oral cavity squamous cell carcinoma. Sequencing used PBMCs, obtained after nivolumab (anti-PD-1) treatment. The CDR3 DNA is TGTGCCATCAGTGAATCGGGACTCCCGATCGGCGGTGGCTACACCTTC. Amino acid sequence: CAISESGLPIGGGYTF.